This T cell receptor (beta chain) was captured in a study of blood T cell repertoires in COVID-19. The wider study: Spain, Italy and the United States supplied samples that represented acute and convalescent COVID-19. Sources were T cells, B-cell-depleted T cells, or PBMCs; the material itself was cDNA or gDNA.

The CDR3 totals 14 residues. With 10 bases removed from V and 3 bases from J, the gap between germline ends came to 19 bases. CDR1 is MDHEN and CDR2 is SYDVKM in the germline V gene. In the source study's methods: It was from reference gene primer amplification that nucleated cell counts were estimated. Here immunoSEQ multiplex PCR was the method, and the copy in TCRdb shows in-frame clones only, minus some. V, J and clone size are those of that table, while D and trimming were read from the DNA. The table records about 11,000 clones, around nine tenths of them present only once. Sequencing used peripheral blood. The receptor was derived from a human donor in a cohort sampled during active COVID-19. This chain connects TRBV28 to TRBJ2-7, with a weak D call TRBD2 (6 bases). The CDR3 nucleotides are TGTGCCACGGACCCCCTGGGGGGATACTACGAGCAGTACTTC. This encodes CATDPLGGYYEQYF.